This entry lists 26 T cell receptor beta chains sequenced from one sample in a study of patients and donors after allogeneic stem cell transplantation. TCRdb reprocessed the RT-PCR reads via MiXCR and lists one record per CDR3 protein. The sample has about 72,000 distinct CDR3 sequences; 26% are singletons. Sequenced: blood, either unsorted or a sorted T cell fraction (not recorded which). These TCRs come from a human donor who was either an allogeneic HSCT recipient or a stem cell or donor lymphocyte infusion donor (not recorded which). It is not recorded whose cells these are; they may come from a transplant donor.

J is TRBJ2-2 and V is TRBV11-2; tentative D call: TRBD2 (6 bases). This CDR3 has 16 residues. In germline, CDR1 is SGHAT, CDR2 FQNNGV. V lost 8 bases, J lost 6 bases, and 22 bases lay in between. The CDR3 region has the DNA TGTGCCAGCCGCCGCCCGGGGAGGTCGGTAGCCGGGGAGCTGTTTTTT. Translating it yields CASRRPGRSVAGELFF.

This clonotype has more than one count but fewer than ten. The genes are TRBV4-1 and TRBJ1-1, with D possibly matching TRBD1 (6 bases). Trimming took 5 bases from V and 0 from J, leaving 13 bases between them. Germline CDR1 reads MGHRA; CDR2 reads YSYEKL. This CDR3 has 15 amino acids. Written as DNA, the CDR3 is TGCGCCAGCAGCAAAGGGAGGGGGATGAACACTGAAGCTTTCTTT. Amino acids: CASSKGRGMNTEAFF.

The chain is built from TRBV7-9 and TRBJ1-4; no definite D call. The CDR3 covers 17 residues. V lost 3 bases and J 0 bases, leaving 14 bases between the germline ends. Germline CDR1 is SEHNR and CDR2 is FQNEAQ (reference sequence). The CDR3 sequence: CASSFTAGGATNEKLFF. The CDR3 coding sequence is TGTGCCAGCAGCTTTACGGCAGGTGGTGCAACTAATGAAAAACTGTTTTTT.

This clonotype showed up just a few times. The chain has TRBV4-1 and TRBJ1-5, with 9 bases identical to TRBD1. The CDR3 runs to 16 residues. The germline V gene has CDR1 MGHRA and CDR2 YSYEKL. J gave up 6 bases and V 0 bases, and 6 bases lay outside the gene matches. CDR3 bases: TGCGCCAGCAGCCAAGATCCGGGGACAGGGAGTCAGCCCCAGCATTTT. Its translation is CASSQDPGTGSQPQHF.

This clonotype showed up just a few times. This sequence joins TRBV7-9 and TRBJ1-3; D is undetermined. The V end lost 1 base, the J end lost 6 bases, and 7 bases lay between the germline ends. The CDR3 extends over 13 amino acids. The V gene's germline CDR1 is SEHNR and CDR2 FQNEAQ (reference sequence). The DNA of the CDR3 is TGTGCCAGCAGCTTAGGCGTGGAAAACACCATATATTTT. It codes for CASSLGVENTIYF.

The chain is built from TRBV20-1 and TRBJ2-1; maybe TRBD2 (7 bases). CDR1 DFQATT and CDR2 SNEGSKA come from the germline V gene (reference sequence). The CDR3 runs to 12 residues. The V and J ends lost 6 bases and 10 bases respectively, with 16 bases between them. CDR3 protein: CSAFRGAGEQFF. In nucleotides, the CDR3 is TGCAGTGCCTTCCGGGGGGCCGGGGAGCAGTTCTTC.

Many counts were recorded for this clonotype. The chain joins TRBV29-1 to TRBJ2-5, with D possibly matching TRBD1 (6 bases). The CDR3 length is 13 residues. Germline-derived CDR1 and CDR2 are SQVTM and ANQGSEA. V shed 4 bases and J shed 3 bases, with 12 bases lying between them. The CDR3 spells CSVGGTFEETQYF. In DNA, the CDR3 is TGCAGCGTTGGGGGGACATTCGAAGAGACCCAGTACTTC.

This clonotype qualifies as medium-sized. The rearrangement links TRBV5-1 to TRBJ1-3; unclear D gene. The CDR3 is 15 residues long. V was shortened by 6 bases and J by 0 bases, with 13 bases between the two germline ends. CDR1 is SGHRS, CDR2 YFSETQ, per germline. CDR3 in DNA: TGCGCCAGCACTCAGAATGGAAACTCTGGAAACACCATATATTTT. This translates into CASTQNGNSGNTIYF.

This clonotype was detected a few times. V and J are TRBV5-1 and TRBJ1-1, with D perhaps TRBD1 (6 bases). The CDR3 consists of 14 residues. Between the trimmed V and J ends, which lost 1 base and 8 bases, there was a span of 15 bases. CDR1 is SGHRS and CDR2 is YFSETQ in the germline V gene. The CDR3 loop reads CASSLFGTGTEAFF. In nucleotides, the CDR3 is TGCGCCAGCAGCTTGTTCGGGACCGGGACAGAAGCTTTCTTT.

The J gene is TRBJ2-1, the V gene TRBV13, with TRBD1 as a possible D gene (6 bases). The CDR3 is 11 residues long. Per germline, CDR1 PRHDT and CDR2 FYEKMQ (reference sequence). Trimming stripped 8 bases from V and 6 bases from J, with 8 bases between. CDR3 protein: CASGRGNEQFF. Written as DNA, the CDR3 is TGTGCCAGCGGCAGGGGCAATGAGCAGTTCTTC.

The rearrangement uses TRBV20-1 and TRBJ2-1; TRBD2 agrees at 9 bases. Germline V gene lookup returns CDR1 DFQATT and CDR2 SNEGSKA (reference sequence). Trimming removed 8 bases from V and 6 bases from J; junction bases left unmatched: 8. The length of the CDR3 is 13 residues. CDR3 protein: CSTLSSGTNEQFF. In nucleotides, the CDR3 is TGCAGTACCCTATCTAGCGGGACCAATGAGCAGTTCTTC.

This chain connects TRBV9 to TRBJ2-1, with D perhaps matching TRBD1 or TRBD2 (5 bases each). The CDR3 has 14 amino acids. V lost 3 bases to trimming and J lost 4 bases, with 11 bases between them. Germline CDR1 reads SGDLS; CDR2 reads YYNGEE. The CDR3 nucleotides are TGTGCCAGCAGCGACGGGACGGATTACAATGAGCAGTTCTTC. Translated, it gives CASSDGTDYNEQFF.

Only a few counts were recorded for this clonotype. The rearrangement uses TRBV5-1 and TRBJ1-2; D unclear. Germline CDR1 and CDR2: SGHRS and YFSETQ. This CDR3 is built from 16 residues. Between the trimmed V and J ends, which lost 6 bases and 5 bases, there was a span of 23 bases. CDR3 region: CASTPGWPREPYGYTF. The CDR3 DNA reads TGCGCCAGCACCCCGGGGTGGCCCCGAGAACCTTATGGCTACACCTTC.

Only a few counts were recorded for this clonotype. The rearrangement uses TRBV20-1 and TRBJ1-1, with D uncertain. Trimming shortened V by 0 bases and J by 11 bases, and 19 bases separated the two germline ends. Germline values: CDR1 DFQATT, CDR2 SNEGSKA (reference sequence). The CDR3 sequence is 14 residues long. CDR3 region: CSARDLTHKELAFF. CDR3 nucleotides: TGCAGTGCTAGAGATCTGACGCACAAAGAGCTCGCTTTCTTT.

This clonotype was counted a few times. This rearrangement joins TRBV20-1 to TRBJ1-2, with a weak D call TRBD1 (5 bases). Germline-derived CDR1 and CDR2 are DFQATT and SNEGSKA (reference sequence). The germline V and J ends were trimmed by 2 bases and 4 bases, with 17 bases remaining between them. The CDR3 contains 15 residues. The CDR3 bases are TGCAGTGCTAGACTGTGGGGGGAAGGGGCCTATGGCTACACCTTC. Its translation: CSARLWGEGAYGYTF.

This clonotype was detected only a few times. The chain uses TRBV6-6 and TRBJ1-1; tentatively, D is TRBD1 (5 bases). Germline lookup yields CDR1 MNHNY and CDR2 SVGAGI (reference sequence). The CDR3 totals 18 residues. Trimming took 5 bases from V and 3 from J, leaving 25 bases between them. In DNA, the CDR3 is TGTGCCAGCAGTCTCCTATTACTGGGGCAGGCGGGGGACACTGAAGCTTTCTTT. Amino acid sequence: CASSLLLLGQAGDTEAFF.

V and J are TRBV12-3 or TRBV12-4 and TRBJ1-4, with D possibly being TRBD1 (5 bases). This CDR3 has 18 residues. Trimming stripped 6 bases from V and 5 bases from J, with 25 bases between. The CDR3 reads CASSPGRNTPRGNEKLFF. Written as DNA, the CDR3 is TGTGCCAGCAGCCCGGGACGGAATACTCCTCGAGGGAATGAAAAACTGTTTTTT.

J is TRBJ2-4 and V is TRBV29-1, with TRBD1 as a possible D gene (6 bases). The CDR3 has 13 amino acids. Germline V CDR1 and CDR2: SQVTM, ANQGSEA. The V end lost 5 bases, the J end lost 5 bases, and 13 bases lay between the germline ends. CDR3 in DNA: TGCAGCGTTACTGTAAGGACAGAAAACATTCAGTACTTC. Amino acid sequence: CSVTVRTENIQYF.

The CDR3 loop reads CASSLGGTPPDTEAFF. The CDR3 region has the DNA TGTGCCAGCAGCTTAGGTGGGACGCCTCCGGACACTGAAGCTTTCTTT. The gene calls are TRBV7-8 and TRBJ1-1; maybe TRBD1 (5 bases). Germline assignment: CDR1 SGHVS and CDR2 FQNEAQ. CDR3 length: 16 residues. V was clipped by 1 base and J by 3 bases, with 15 bases between them.

The chain links TRBV5-1 to TRBJ2-3; D gene unclear. The V gene's germline CDR1 is SGHRS and CDR2 YFSETQ. This CDR3 has 15 amino acids. V lost 0 bases and J 0 bases, leaving 8 bases between the germline ends. The CDR3 spells CASSLVWSSTDTQYF. The CDR3 nucleotides are TGCGCCAGCAGCTTGGTTTGGAGCAGCACAGATACGCAGTATTTT.

The chain couples TRBV15 to TRBJ2-7, with D maybe TRBD1 (6 bases). Germline V gene data show CDR1 as LNHNV and CDR2 as YYDKDF (reference sequence). The CDR3 is made up of 15 amino acids. V was trimmed by 5 bases and J by 2 bases, leaving 16 bases between them. Here the CDR3 reads CATSSTQGTPYEQYF. For the CDR3, the DNA is TGTGCCACCAGCTCAACTCAGGGGACCCCCTACGAGCAGTACTTC.

The chain has TRBV30 and TRBJ2-7, with D tentatively TRBD1 (6 bases). Deletions cut 0 bases from V and 4 bases from J, with 13 bases between. The CDR3 length is 14 residues. Per the germline V gene, CDR1 is GTSNPN and CDR2 is SVGIG (reference sequence). The CDR3 region is CAWSVPGGGYEQYF. CDR3 coding DNA: TGTGCCTGGAGTGTACCTGGGGGCGGATACGAGCAGTACTTC.

The rearrangement joins TRBV30 to TRBJ2-4; D perhaps matches TRBD1 (5 bases). V lost 5 bases to trimming and J lost 0 bases, with 17 bases between them. The CDR3 is made up of 16 amino acids. The germline V gene encodes CDR1 GTSNPN and CDR2 SVGIG (reference sequence). Here the CDR3 DNA reads TGTGCCTGGGGACAACGTTACGATCTAGCCAAAAACATTCAGTACTTC. Amino acid sequence: CAWGQRYDLAKNIQYF.

This clonotype has just a few counts. The chain recombines TRBV4-1 with TRBJ2-1; D unresolved. Per the germline V gene, CDR1 is MGHRA and CDR2 is YSYEKL. V was clipped by 5 bases and J by 10 bases, with 9 bases between them. The CDR3 has 11 amino acids. This chain's CDR3 is CASSWLHEQFF. The CDR3 region has the DNA TGCGCCAGCAGCTGGCTCCACGAGCAGTTCTTC.

V is TRBV11-2 and J is TRBJ2-7; D call uncertain. Germline lookup yields CDR1 SGHAT and CDR2 FQNNGV. This CDR3 region has 12 residues. Trimming took off 1 base at V and 2 bases at J, with 3 bases between the two ends. CDR3 bases: TGTGCCAGCAGCTTAGGGACCTACGAGCAGTACTTC. Its translation: CASSLGTYEQYF.

The J gene is TRBJ2-1, the V gene TRBV11-2; D possibly corresponds to TRBD1 (6 bases). CDR1 SGHAT and CDR2 FQNNGV come from the germline V gene. This CDR3 is built from 14 residues. The germline V and J ends were trimmed by 7 bases and 6 bases, with 16 bases remaining between them. CDR3 amino acids: CASNNWGRGNEQFF. CDR3 nucleotides: TGTGCCAGCAACAACTGGGGCAGGGGCAATGAGCAGTTCTTC.